What follows are 19 T cell receptor beta chains derived from one specimen sequenced in a study of cytomegalovirus exposure and HLA in healthy donors. TCRdb's copy holds only in-frame clones and misses some; the assay was immunoSEQ multiplex PCR. The table has 30,000 to 40,000 clones, 80% to 95% seen once; the top ten hold around 3.2%. The sample consisted of PBMCs. The receptors shown here come from a young man in good health and CMV-seronegative.

The rearrangement joins TRBV6-1 to TRBJ2-7; D gene ambiguous. V was cut by 3 bases and J by 0 bases, with 9 bases left in between. The CDR3 runs 14 residues. Germline CDR1 is MNHNS and CDR2 is SASEGT. The CDR3 DNA reads as TGTGCCAGCAGTGAGACACTCAGCTCCTACGAGCAGTACTTC. It specifies CASSETLSSYEQYF.

The rearrangement links TRBV6-6 to TRBJ2-1; 14 bases agree with TRBD2. CDR3 length equals 14 residues. V lost 8 bases, J lost 9 bases, and 6 bases stayed unmatched. The germline gives CDR1 MNHNY, CDR2 SVGAGI (reference sequence). CDR3 amino acids: CASGPGLAGVEQFF. The CDR3 DNA sequence: TGTGCCAGCGGACCGGGACTAGCGGGAGTTGAGCAGTTCTTC.

The chain uses TRBV14 and TRBJ1-2; TRBD1 aligns across 7 bases. The V segment lost 4 bases and the J segment 7 bases; nucleotides outside the gene matches: 3. Germline CDR1 SGHDN, CDR2 FVKESK. CDR3 length: 12 residues. The CDR3 sequence: CASSRSGGGYTF. In DNA form, the CDR3 reads TGTGCCAGCAGCCGGTCAGGGGGTGGCTACACCTTC.

This clone was counted a single time. J is TRBJ2-7 and V is TRBV2; 9 positions agree with TRBD1. Germline assignment: CDR1 SNHLY and CDR2 FYNNEI. J lost 5 bases, V lost 6 bases, and 11 bases had no gene match. The CDR3 has 15 amino acids. The CDR3 region has the DNA TGTGCCAGCAGATCTTCACGGGACAGGGCCCACGAGCAGTACTTC. Its protein is CASRSSRDRAHEQYF.

The chain has TRBV5-1 and TRBJ2-7; TRBD1 might be the D (6 bases). Looked up from germline, CDR1 is SGHRS and CDR2 is YFSETQ. V was trimmed by 0 bases and J by 3 bases, leaving 10 bases between them. This CDR3 contains 14 residues. The CDR3 DNA is TGCGCCAGCAGCTTGGAAGGGACATACTACGAGCAGTACTTC. Translated: CASSLEGTYYEQYF.

This clone has a single count. The chain carries TRBV5-1 and TRBJ2-7; possibly TRBD2 for D (6 bases). V lost 4 bases, J lost 2 bases, and 13 bases lay in between. The CDR3 is 14 amino acids. CDR1 and CDR2 (germline): SGHRS, YFSETQ. CDR3 sequence reads: CASSRGGITYEQYF. CDR3 sequence (DNA): TGCGCCAGCAGCCGGGGCGGGATTACCTACGAGCAGTACTTC.

The CDR3 loop is CASSVDSGRAADTQYF. The CDR3 DNA is TGTGCCAGCAGCGTAGACAGCGGGAGGGCGGCAGATACGCAGTATTTT. V gene TRBV9 combines with J gene TRBJ2-3; 10 nucleotides align to TRBD2. The CDR3 is made up of 16 amino acids. CDR1 is SGDLS, CDR2 YYNGEE, per germline. Germline trimming cut 0 bases from V and 4 bases from J; bases unmatched to any gene: 5.

This chain uses TRBV5-1 with TRBJ2-5; TRBD1 might be the D (6 bases). This CDR3 comprises 15 residues. CDR1 is SGHRS and CDR2 is YFSETQ in the germline V gene. Trimming cost V 4 bases and J 1 base, with 14 bases left between them. The chain's CDR3 is CASSPQGMAQETQYF. CDR3 in DNA: TGCGCCAGCAGCCCCCAGGGGATGGCCCAAGAGACCCAGTACTTC.

As for this clone: The junction departs from germline at one end; a sequencing error may be responsible. The chain couples TRBV7-7 to TRBJ2-3, with 11 bases that match TRBD2. The CDR3 loop spans 15 amino acids. Looked up from germline, CDR1 is SSHAT and CDR2 is FNYEAQ (reference sequence). The DNA for the CDR3 is TGTGCTAGCAGTAAACTAGCGGGAGAGGGAGATACGCAGTATTTT. Its translation is CASSKLAGEGDTQYF.

This chain links TRBV27 with TRBJ1-1; the D is unclear. The V gene's germline CDR1 is MNHEY and CDR2 SMNVEV (reference sequence). Trimming stripped 5 bases from V and 1 base from J, with 11 bases between. This CDR3 is 14 amino acids long. The CDR3 DNA follows: TGTGCCAGCAGTCGATTAGAGCCGAACACTGAAGCTTTCTTT. Translation gives CASSRLEPNTEAFF.

The V gene is TRBV28, the J gene TRBJ1-5; possible D gene TRBD1, 5 bases. CDR1 MDHEN and CDR2 SYDVKM come from the germline V gene. CDR3 length: 14 residues. V was cut by 1 base and J by 4 bases, with 8 bases left in between. The DNA for the CDR3 is TGTGCCAGCAGTTTATTGTCAGGGAATCAGCCCCAGCATTTT. It translates to CASSLLSGNQPQHF.

The rearrangement joins TRBV11-3 to TRBJ2-3; 13 nucleotides agree with TRBD2. Germline CDR1 SGHNT, CDR2 YENEEA. The CDR3 spans 19 residues. J gave up 3 bases and V 4 bases, and 13 bases lay outside the gene matches. The chain's CDR3 is CASSSTSGGPGRPTDTQYF. CDR3 DNA: TGTGCCAGCAGCTCGACTAGCGGGGGGCCCGGAAGACCGACAGATACGCAGTATTTT.

The CDR3 reads CASSGPPGKQRVYNSPLHF. The CDR3 coding sequence is TGTGCCAGCAGCGGACCCCCTGGCAAACAGAGGGTTTATAATTCACCCCTCCACTTT. This chain connects TRBV21-1 to TRBJ1-6. TRBV21-1 is annotated as a pseudogene. This CDR3 spans 19 amino acids.

The chain carries TRBV28 and TRBJ2-3; TRBD2 might be the D (6 bases). CDR3 length: 18 residues. Germline-derived CDR1 and CDR2 are MDHEN and SYDVKM. The V end lost 0 bases, the J end lost 0 bases, and 16 bases lay between the germline ends. The DNA for the CDR3 is TGTGCCAGCAGTTTATGGGGGCCGGGGGATGGTAGCACAGATACGCAGTATTTT. It translates to CASSLWGPGDGSTDTQYF.

The chain carries TRBV7-6 and TRBJ2-2; the D gene is possibly TRBD2 (5 bases). This CDR3 spans 17 amino acids. Germline assignment: CDR1 SGHVS and CDR2 FNYEAQ. V lost 1 base and J lost 0, with 12 bases in between. The CDR3 is CASSLVGGSANTGELFF. DNA for the CDR3: TGTGCCAGCAGCTTAGTAGGCGGGTCCGCGAACACCGGGGAGCTGTTTTTT.

This chain uses TRBV4-1 with TRBJ2-3; 8 bases agree with TRBD2. Per germline, CDR1 MGHRA and CDR2 YSYEKL. J was trimmed by 0 bases and V by 0 bases; bases with no gene match: 8. The length of the CDR3 is 18 residues. The CDR3 DNA reads as TGCGCCAGCAGCCAAGATCCCGGGGGGGCTAGTAGCACAGATACGCAGTATTTT. This encodes CASSQDPGGASSTDTQYF.

The rearrangement uses TRBV5-1 and TRBJ2-3; the match to TRBD1 covers 9 bases. The CDR3 length is 15 residues. With V trimmed by 4 bases and J by 3 bases, 6 bases remained unmatched. CDR1 and CDR2 (germline): SGHRS, YFSETQ. The DNA for the CDR3 is TGCGCCAGCAGCCCTGGACAGGGGTGGACAGATACGCAGTATTTT. As protein: CASSPGQGWTDTQYF.

This sequence joins TRBV6-1 and TRBJ2-7, with D possibly matching TRBD2 (6 bases). The V end was cut by 2 bases, the J end by 2 bases, with 16 bases between. The CDR3 consists of 16 residues. From germline, CDR1 is MNHNS and CDR2 SASEGT. The CDR3 DNA is TGTGCCAGCAGTGAAACTTCGTCGGGAGCTACCTACGAGCAGTACTTC. Protein sequence: CASSETSSGATYEQYF.

The chain is built from TRBV7-3 and TRBJ1-2; 11 bases fit TRBD1. Losses at the gene ends were 0 bases for V and 7 bases for J; bases not matched to a gene: 7. Germline V gene sequence: CDR1 SGHTA, CDR2 FQGTGA. The CDR3 contains 16 residues. CDR3 sequence (DNA): TGTGCCAGCAGCTTAACGTCCGGGACAGGGGGTAGTGGCTACACCTTC. Its translation: CASSLTSGTGGSGYTF.